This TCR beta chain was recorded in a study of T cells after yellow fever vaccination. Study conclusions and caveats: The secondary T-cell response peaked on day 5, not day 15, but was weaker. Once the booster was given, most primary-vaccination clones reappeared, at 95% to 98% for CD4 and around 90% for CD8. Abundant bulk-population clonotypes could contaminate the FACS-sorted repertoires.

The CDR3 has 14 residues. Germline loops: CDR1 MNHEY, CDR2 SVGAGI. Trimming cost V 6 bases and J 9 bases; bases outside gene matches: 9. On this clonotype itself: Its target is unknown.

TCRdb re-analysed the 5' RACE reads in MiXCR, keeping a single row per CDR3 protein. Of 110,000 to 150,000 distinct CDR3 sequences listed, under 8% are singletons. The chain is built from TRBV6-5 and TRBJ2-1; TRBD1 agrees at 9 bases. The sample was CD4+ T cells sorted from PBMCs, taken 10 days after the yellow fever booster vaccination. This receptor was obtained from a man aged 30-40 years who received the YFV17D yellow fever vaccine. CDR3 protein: CASRLGTGNLEQFF. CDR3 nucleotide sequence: TGTGCCAGCAGACTCGGGACAGGGAACCTTGAGCAGTTCTTC.